This passage covers 4 T cell receptor beta chains from one sample sequenced in a study of blood T cell repertoires in COVID-19. Clones were sequenced by immunoSEQ multiplex PCR, and TCRdb holds only the in-frame ones, with some missing. Counted here are roughly 260,000 clones, roughly 87% occurring once; the ten biggest clones make up around 6%. Source material: PBMCs or T cells enriched from blood (not recorded which). The source is a woman aged 25 to 39 with acute COVID-19.

The chain employs TRBV7-9 and TRBJ2-7; TRBD2 agrees at 8 bases. CDR3 size: 17 residues. V gave up 5 bases and J gave up 5 bases; unmatched junction bases: 17. Looked up from germline, CDR1 is SEHNR and CDR2 is FQNEAQ (reference sequence). CDR3: CASSRVRAGTSRDEQYF. The CDR3, as DNA: TGTGCCAGCAGCCGAGTGAGAGCCGGGACTAGTCGTGACGAGCAGTACTTC.

A note on this clone: The identical CDR3 is also encoded by other nucleotide sequences in the sample. This chain joins TRBV5-1 and TRBJ2-2; TRBD1 agrees at 10 bases. Germline V gene sequence: CDR1 SGHRS, CDR2 YFSETQ. Trimming took 0 bases from V and 5 from J; bases not matched to a gene: 1. This CDR3 is built from 15 residues. CDR3 DNA sequence: TGCGCCAGCAGCTTGGGGACAGGGGGAACCGGGGAGCTGTTTTTT. Amino acid sequence: CASSLGTGGTGELFF.

In nucleotides, the CDR3 is TGTGCCAGCACCGCACAGGGGTACCAAGAGACCCAGTACTTC. It yields the protein CASTAQGYQETQYF. The chain uses TRBV11-2 and TRBJ2-5; 7 bases are a match to TRBD1. The CDR3 spans 14 residues. Germline V gene lookup returns CDR1 SGHAT and CDR2 FQNNGV. The junction had 5 bases not matched to a gene; V was cut back by 7 bases and J by 0 bases. The full variable domain, completed using reference TRBV11-2 and TRBJ2-5, is EAGVAQSPRYKIIEKRQSVAFWCNPISGHATLYWYQQILGQGPKLLIQFQNNGVVDDSQLPKDRFSAERLKGVDSTLKIQPAKLEDSAVYLCASTAQGYQETQYFGPGTRLLVL.

The gene calls are TRBV5-4 and TRBJ1-5; D perhaps matches TRBD1 (5 bases). Germline V gene sequence: CDR1 SGHNT, CDR2 YYREEE (reference sequence). The CDR3 is 17 amino acids. The V end lost 0 bases, the J end lost 7 bases, and 20 bases lay between the germline ends. CDR3 loop: CASSLGGVPAPDQPQHF. The CDR3 bases are TGTGCCAGCAGCTTGGGGGGGGTGCCAGCCCCGGACCAGCCCCAGCATTTT. Drawing the rest from reference TRBV5-4 and TRBJ1-5, the complete variable domain is ETGVTQSPTHLIKTRGQQVTLRCSSQSGHNTVSWYQQALGQGPQFIFQYYREEENGRGNFPPRFSGLQFPNYSSELNVNALELDDSALYLCASSLGGVPAPDQPQHFGDGTRLSIL.